The 22 T cell receptor beta chains reported below all come from one sample, sequenced in a study of T-cell memory formation after mild COVID-19. TCRdb independently ran MiXCR on the 5' RACE reads; one entry per CDR3 protein. The sample lists about 320,000 distinct CDR3 sequences, roughly an eighth occurring once. The sample taken for sequencing was PBMCs or a T cell subset sorted from them (not recorded which). These receptors were taken from a man aged 18 to 29 who had mild COVID-19 (a few samples of this study predate the infection). Cell type and time point are not known.

The rearrangement links TRBV5-1 to TRBJ2-3; tentatively, D is TRBD2 (6 bases). CDR3 length: 15 amino acids. The V gene's germline CDR1 is SGHRS and CDR2 YFSETQ. The V end lost 5 bases, the J end lost 5 bases, and 18 bases lay between the germline ends. This CDR3 reads CASRLHTSRGDTQYF. In nucleotides, the CDR3 is TGCGCCAGCAGACTCCACACTAGCCGGGGAGATACGCAGTATTTT.

Note on this clonotype: Sequence at one end of the junction differs from germline and may be a read error. The V call is TRBV5-1, the J call TRBJ2-3, with unresolved D. The CDR3 contains 13 residues. In germline, CDR1 is SGHRS, CDR2 YFSETQ. The CDR3 region has the DNA TGCGCAAGCAACAGAGAGGCCCCAGATACGCAGTATTTT. The encoded protein is CASNREAPDTQYF.

CDR3 protein: CASSRLGQYNSPLHF. The CDR3, as DNA: TGCGCCAGCAGCCGACTAGGACAGTATAATTCACCCCTCCACTTT. The J gene is TRBJ1-6, the V gene TRBV5-1, with a possible D match to TRBD1 (6 bases). The germline V and J ends were trimmed by 4 bases and 4 bases, with 12 bases remaining between them. Germline CDR1 reads SGHRS; CDR2 reads YFSETQ. The CDR3 sequence is 15 residues long.

The rearrangement links TRBV20-1 to TRBJ2-1, with TRBD2 matching 12 bases. The V gene end was trimmed by 5 bases and the J gene end by 6 bases; junction bases not matched to a gene: 8. The CDR3 runs to 15 residues. Germline lookup yields CDR1 DFQATT and CDR2 SNEGSKA (reference sequence). This CDR3 is CSALAGGPRGNEQFF. The CDR3 DNA sequence: TGCAGTGCTCTAGCGGGGGGGCCGAGAGGCAATGAGCAGTTCTTC.

This rearrangement joins TRBV7-3 to TRBJ2-2; D is perhaps TRBD1 or TRBD2 (5 bases each). The CDR3 runs 14 residues. Trimming removed 8 bases at V and 0 bases at J, with 10 bases between. The germline V gene encodes CDR1 SGHTA and CDR2 FQGTGA. This chain's CDR3 is CASGWGTNTGELFF. For the CDR3, the DNA is TGTGCCAGCGGCTGGGGGACGAACACCGGGGAGCTGTTTTTT.

In this sample, this clonotype turned up many times. This sequence joins TRBV5-1 and TRBJ2-5, with D unclear. This CDR3 has 13 amino acids. Germline CDR1 and CDR2: SGHRS and YFSETQ. V lost 4 bases and J 5 bases, leaving 12 bases between the germline ends. The CDR3 spells CASSTEQRETQYF. For the CDR3, the DNA is TGCGCCAGCAGCACCGAACAGAGGGAGACCCAGTACTTC.

As for this clonotype: Because the CDR3's place on the DNA is in doubt, the DNA is left out and the CDR3 is given as listed by TCRdb. The chain carries TRBV5-4 and TRBJ2-4; the D segment call TRBD1 is taken from the table without a DNA check. The CDR3 is 14 amino acids in total, end residues counted. Germline values: CDR1 SGHNT, CDR2 YYREEE (reference sequence). CDR3 in amino acids: CASSFGPGENIQYF.

The rearrangement links TRBV24-1 to TRBJ2-4; D perhaps matches TRBD2 (6 bases). This CDR3 contains 17 residues. CDR1 is KGHDR, CDR2 SFDVKD, per germline. Trimming removed 4 bases at V and 1 base at J, with 16 bases between. The CDR3 DNA reads as TGTGCCACCAGTGAGCCTAGGCCGGGAGCGGCCAAAAACATTCAGTACTTC. Translated, it gives CATSEPRPGAAKNIQYF.

The table lists this clonotype with a few counts. The V call is TRBV7-9, the J call TRBJ2-3, with TRBD2 identical over 8 bases. With 5 bases clipped from V and 3 bases from J, the junction kept 10 bases outside the gene matches. The V gene's germline CDR1 is SEHNR and CDR2 FQNEAQ (reference sequence). The length of the CDR3 is 16 residues. The CDR3 DNA is TGTGCCAGCAGCCCCGAGCGCAGCGGGGGAACAGATACGCAGTATTTT. This codes for CASSPERSGGTDTQYF.

The V gene is TRBV10-3, the J gene TRBJ2-2, with 8 positions matching TRBD1. CDR3 length equals 15 residues. V gave up 6 bases and J gave up 1 base; unmatched junction bases: 4. Germline CDR1 and CDR2: ENHRY and SYGVKD. CDR3 coding DNA: TGTGCCATCAGACCAGGACAGGGGAACACCGGGGAGCTGTTTTTT. It encodes CAIRPGQGNTGELFF.

This clonotype was counted a few times. This chain links TRBV7-2 with TRBJ1-2; D unresolved. The CDR3 runs to 14 residues. V gave up 1 base and J gave up 4 bases, with 10 bases separating them. In germline, CDR1 is SGHTA, CDR2 FQGNSA. The CDR3 reads CASSLDPWAYGYTF. CDR3 bases: TGTGCCAGCAGCTTAGACCCCTGGGCCTATGGCTACACCTTC.

V usage is TRBV7-6 and J usage is TRBJ1-1; TRBD1 is a possible D gene (6 bases). Germline loops: CDR1 SGHVS, CDR2 FNYEAQ. V lost 2 bases, J lost 1 base, and 17 bases lay in between. This CDR3 contains 17 residues. The CDR3 coding sequence is TGTGCCAGCAGCTTACCTACAGGGACCCTAGAGAACACTGAAGCTTTCTTT. It is translated as CASSLPTGTLENTEAFF.

There are a few counts of this clonotype. The rearrangement joins TRBV14 to TRBJ2-4; D is possibly TRBD2 (5 bases). The CDR3 extends over 13 amino acids. V gave up 4 bases and J gave up 4 bases, with 8 bases separating them. Germline loops: CDR1 SGHDN, CDR2 FVKESK. The chain's CDR3 is CASSRSGKNIQYF. The CDR3 nucleotides read TGTGCCAGCAGCCGTTCGGGGAAAAACATTCAGTACTTC. The complete variable domain, with remaining parts taken from reference TRBV14 and TRBJ2-4, reads EAGVTQFPSHSVIEKGQTVTLRCDPISGHDNLYWYRRVMGKEIKFLLHFVKESKQDESGMPNNRFLAERTGGTYSTLKVQPAELEDSGVYFCASSRSGKNIQYFGAGTRLSVL.

This clonotype has only a few counts. The chain joins TRBV3-1 to TRBJ2-5; unclear D gene. V dropped 2 bases and J dropped 7 bases, with 14 bases sitting between them. This CDR3 has 14 amino acids. The germline gives CDR1 LGHDT, CDR2 YNNKEL (reference sequence). Written as DNA, the CDR3 is TGTGCCAGCAGCCAAATACAACCAGCAGGGACCCAGTACTTC. It encodes CASSQIQPAGTQYF.

This clonotype showed up just a few times. V usage is TRBV29-1 and J usage is TRBJ2-7, with D possibly matching TRBD1 (6 bases). The length of the CDR3 is 13 residues. V was pared by 6 bases and J by 0 bases, with 12 bases between. The germline CDR1 and CDR2 sequences are SQVTM and ANQGSEA. This CDR3 reads CSVARDNSYEQYF. In DNA, the CDR3 is TGCAGCGTCGCCCGGGACAACTCCTACGAGCAGTACTTC.

This clonotype was observed a few times. The V gene is TRBV10-3, the J gene TRBJ2-5; D is perhaps TRBD2 (5 bases). Germline CDR1 reads ENHRY; CDR2 reads SYGVKD. V was shortened by 0 bases and J by 2 bases, with 10 bases between the two germline ends. The CDR3 is 15 residues long. Here the CDR3 reads CAISESGWEQETQYF. The CDR3 nucleotides read TGTGCCATCAGTGAGTCCGGGTGGGAGCAAGAGACCCAGTACTTC.

This clonotype was counted at least ten times. V is TRBV10-3 and J is TRBJ2-7; 9 bases match TRBD1. Germline V CDR1 and CDR2: ENHRY, SYGVKD. Trimming at V came to 0 bases and at J to 3 bases, leaving 6 bases not matched to a gene. This CDR3 has 16 residues. The DNA for the CDR3 is TGTGCCATCAGTGAGTCGGACAGGGGAAGTGGCTACGAGCAGTACTTC. This gives the protein CAISESDRGSGYEQYF.

This chain connects TRBV19 to TRBJ1-6, with D uncertain. Germline assignment: CDR1 LNHDA and CDR2 SQIVND (reference sequence). The V gene lost 4 bases and the J gene lost 7 bases, with 8 bases spanning the gap. The length of the CDR3 is 13 residues. CDR3 region: CASSRGPNSPLHF. The CDR3 nucleotides read TGTGCCAGTAGTAGAGGCCCGAATTCACCCCTCCACTTT.

J is TRBJ2-7 and V is TRBV27; D tentatively fits TRBD1 or TRBD2 (8 bases each). Trimming removed 3 bases at V and 6 bases at J, with 21 bases between. Germline CDR1 is MNHEY and CDR2 is SMNVEV (reference sequence). The CDR3 has 16 residues. CDR3 loop: CASSFPGQARGVEQYV. The CDR3 nucleotides are TGTGCCAGCAGTTTCCCGGGACAGGCGCGGGGGGTCGAGCAGTACGTC.

The rearrangement joins TRBV9 to TRBJ2-1, with D hard to call. Germline values: CDR1 SGDLS, CDR2 YYNGEE. V dropped 0 bases and J dropped 3 bases, with 4 bases sitting between them. The CDR3 spans 13 residues. The CDR3 DNA follows: TGTGCCAGCAGCGTAGATAGCTACAATGAGCAGTTCTTC. Translation: CASSVDSYNEQFF.

This clonotype was counted once. The chain couples TRBV4-1 to TRBJ2-2; D uncertain. The germline gives CDR1 MGHRA, CDR2 YSYEKL. V gave up 1 base and J gave up 6 bases, with 15 bases separating them. This CDR3 is built from 16 residues. CDR3 sequence (DNA): TGCGCCAGCAGCCAAGGCTATCGAGGTTCCGCCGGGGAGCTGTTTTTT. Encoded protein: CASSQGYRGSAGELFF.

V gene TRBV5-1 combines with J gene TRBJ2-2, with 7 bases identical to TRBD1. V was pared by 1 base and J by 3 bases, with 3 bases of the junction left unmatched. Germline CDR1 and CDR2: SGHRS and YFSETQ. The CDR3 is 15 residues long. CDR3 sequence reads: CASSLSQGHTGELFF. CDR3 DNA: TGCGCCAGCAGCTTGTCACAGGGGCACACCGGGGAGCTGTTTTTT.